The TCR beta chain under discussion was sequenced for a study of T cells in tumors after PD-1 blockade. Turning to the study itself: A subset received ongoing vismodegib 150 mg daily alongside anti-PD-1 therapy.

The count of this clone is one. Profiling relied on immunoSEQ multiplex PCR, and the TCRdb table lists in-frame clones only, not all of them. This table has around 34,000 clones, roughly four fifths appearing once. This CDR3 region has 12 residues. In germline, CDR1 is MDHEN, CDR2 SYDVKM. The ends were cut back, 4 bases at V and 5 bases at J, with 6 bases in the middle. This TCR derives from a human donor with basal cell carcinoma. Sequenced material: PBMCs, taken after anti-PD-1 treatment. This chain joins TRBV28 and TRBJ1-5; no clear D. DNA for the CDR3: TGTGCCAGCAGTTACGGGGATCAGCCCCAGCATTTT. It is translated as CASSYGDQPQHF.